This T cell receptor beta chain was identified during a study of cytomegalovirus exposure and HLA in healthy donors. Primers: 60 Vbeta forward and 13 Jbeta reverse. Clones were read by immunoSEQ multiplex PCR, and TCRdb kept only the in-frame ones, dropping some. There are about 100,000 clones in the sample; around 75% occur only once, and around 9.3% lies in the top ten. This clone showed up just a few times. The CDR3 totals 14 residues. V lost 6 bases and J lost 7; bases outside the gene matches: 10. Germline values: CDR1 GTSNPN, CDR2 SVGIG (reference sequence). The source of this sequence is a man in his fifties in good health and CMV-seronegative. Sequencing was done on a sample of PBMCs. This chain connects TRBV30 to TRBJ1-5, with 9 bases aligning to TRBD1. CDR3 amino acids: CACSSTGGGQPQHF. CDR3 nucleotides: TGTGCCTGCTCGTCAACAGGGGGCGGACAGCCCCAGCATTTT.